Sequencing of this TCR beta chain was carried out in a study of blood T cell repertoires in COVID-19 (dated by TCRdb to the early 2020s). In the study overall: Samples from collaborators originated in the United States, Italy and Spain and spanned both the acute and convalescent phases of COVID-19. Deeply sampled blood TCRbeta repertoires from subjects exposed to, actively infected with, or recovered from COVID-19 were included in the dataset. The material from the prospective study consisted of cDNA or gDNA derived from T cells, B-cell-depleted T cells, or PBMCs. The repertoires were made available in a free public database intended to serve as a resource for research on the immune response to SARS-CoV-2. Nearly every sample came with metadata listing a de-identified subject ID, COVID-19 status, age in years and sex. Where available, HLA class I and class II types were taken from metadata supplied by the sample provider and were not determined by assay-based typing. Samples were obtained from the ongoing ImmuneRACE study (first 160 participants) and from about 1,300 subjects provided by 6 global collaborators.

In regard to this clone: Its binding antigen is unknown. Base-call qualities are not available, and no considerably larger clone is one nucleotide away. The sample has other DNA sequences that encode this CDR3 too.

From its cysteine to its phenylalanine, the CDR3 spans 13 amino acids. The DNA shown is the 39-base CDR3, in frame from base 1. V lost 5 bases and J lost 0 bases; the stretch between them is 5 bases long. CDR1 and CDR2 were assigned from the germline V gene as SGHVS and FNYEAQ. Participants in the prospective study were enrolled through a virtual design, were aged roughly 18 to 95 years, and lived in under 25 United States geographic areas. In the prospective study, cohorts were assigned on the basis of participant-reported clinical history obtained from a screening survey and a study questionnaire. Exposed participants had been in contact, within 2 weeks of entering the study, with a person who had a PCR-confirmed or clinician-diagnosed case of COVID-19. In the prospective study, whole blood, serum and a nasopharyngeal or oropharyngeal swab were collected from each participant by mobile phlebotomists. Participants in the prospective study had the option to provide additional blood draws and questionnaires over a roughly 2-month period. Prospective study blood samples were shipped either frozen or at room temperature before DNA extraction.

Overall study outcomes, separate from this receptor: Clinical and demographic metadata were provided uncurated, with the amount varying by source and participant.

TCRbeta CDR3 regions were amplified from genomic DNA by means of the immunoSEQ Assay, a bias-controlled multiplex PCR. Regarding the original processing steps: Nucleated cell counts per sample were estimated from amplification of reference gene primers within the assay. To quantify the absolute abundance of each unique TCRbeta CDR3 rearrangement, sequence reads were collapsed and filtered. For each sample, productive Simpson clonality was calculated as the square root of Simpson's diversity index across productive rearrangements. This is the immuneACCESS table as TCRdb keeps it, with only in-frame sequences that have V and J called. A part of the clones is gone; compared with another copy, unresolved V genes explain less than half, and the rest is unexplained. D and trimming come from the DNA, and the V and J calls and clone size come from that table. This sample holds hundreds of thousands of clones; roughly 85% were observed only once. Jointly, the top ten make up about 2% of the sample.

The sample was PBMCs or T cells enriched from blood (not recorded which). This TCR was recovered from a woman under 40 who had been exposed to COVID-19. This chain joins TRBV7-6 to TRBJ2-1; TRBD2 is possibly the D segment (5 matching bases). The CDR3 is CASSRDSYNEQFF. The DNA is TGTGCCAGCAGCCGGGACTCCTACAATGAGCAGTTCTTC.